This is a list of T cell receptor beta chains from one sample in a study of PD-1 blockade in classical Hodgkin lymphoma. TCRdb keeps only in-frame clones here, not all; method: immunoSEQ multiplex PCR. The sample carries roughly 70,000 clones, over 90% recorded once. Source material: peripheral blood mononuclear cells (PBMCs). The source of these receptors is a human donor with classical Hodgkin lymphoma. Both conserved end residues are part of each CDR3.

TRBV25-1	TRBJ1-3	CASSRNSGNTIYF
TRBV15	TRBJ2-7	CATSRVVSGGYEQYF
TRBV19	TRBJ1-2	CASRGFTGTNYGYTF
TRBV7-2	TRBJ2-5	CASSIHSGLAGRETQYF
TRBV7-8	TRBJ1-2	CASSRRDRVLSNYGYTF
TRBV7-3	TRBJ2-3	CASSSQGSTDTQYF
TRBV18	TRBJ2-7	CASSPDRGGSYEQYF
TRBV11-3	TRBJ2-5	CASSSGRTTGETQYF
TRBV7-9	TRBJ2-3	CASSLPGRGRTSTDTQYF
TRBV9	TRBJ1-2	CASSALSGTANYGYTF
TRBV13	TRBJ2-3	CASSFQSRDTQYF
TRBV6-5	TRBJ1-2	CASSGRRDDGYTF